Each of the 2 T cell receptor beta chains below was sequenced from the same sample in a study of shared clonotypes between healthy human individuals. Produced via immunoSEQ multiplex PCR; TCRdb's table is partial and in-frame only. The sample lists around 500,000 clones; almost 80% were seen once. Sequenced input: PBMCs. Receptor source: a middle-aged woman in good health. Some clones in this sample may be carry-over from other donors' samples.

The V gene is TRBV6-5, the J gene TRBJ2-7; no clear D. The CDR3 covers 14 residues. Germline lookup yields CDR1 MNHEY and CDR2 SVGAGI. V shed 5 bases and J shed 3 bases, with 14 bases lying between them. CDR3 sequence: CASSPTGSSYEQYF. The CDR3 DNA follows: TGTGCCAGCAGTCCCACGGGTAGCAGCTACGAGCAGTACTTC.

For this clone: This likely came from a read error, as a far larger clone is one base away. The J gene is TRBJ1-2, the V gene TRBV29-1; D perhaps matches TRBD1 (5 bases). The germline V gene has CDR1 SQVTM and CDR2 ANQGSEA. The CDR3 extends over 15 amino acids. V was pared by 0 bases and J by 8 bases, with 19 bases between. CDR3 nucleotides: TGCAGCGTTGAAGAGTGGCGAGGGGTTGTAGGGGGCTACACCTTC. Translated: CSVEEWRGVVGGYTF.